This T cell receptor beta chain was identified during a study of shared clonotypes between healthy human individuals. In the study overall: Plates per donor: three CD4 naive, three CD4 memory, two CD8 naive, one CD8 memory. Study-level points and caveats: A limitation of the genetic and exposure-history diversity represented arose from few donors. Non-shared clonotypes had lower generation probabilities than those shared by all four donors.

Libraries were prepared by immunoSEQ multiplex PCR; TCRdb keeps only in-frame clonotypes and omits some of them. The data contain around 1,000,000 clones, roughly 80% of them seen just once; the ten biggest clones take up about 0.89%. Trimming took off 1 base at V and 2 bases at J, with 9 bases between the two ends. The CDR3 spans 14 residues. Germline CDR1 MGHRA, CDR2 YSYEKL. Free of recent acute infections or vaccinations, the donors were healthy HIV-negative adults. With respect to this clone: The antigen remains undetermined.

The chain joins TRBV4-1 to TRBJ2-7, with TRBD1 as a possible D gene (5 bases). The TCR originated in a man in his late teens or twenties in good health. Some clones in this sample may be carry-over from other donors' samples. The sequencing sample was made of memory CD4+ T cells from PBMCs. Subset here: CD45RA-negative fraction. The CDR3 loop is CASSQGPDTYEQYF. The CDR3 DNA is TGCGCCAGCAGCCAAGGACCGGACACCTACGAGCAGTACTTC.